The clone carrying this TCR beta chain was seen just once. The antigen is unknown. This sample was included in a study of cytomegalovirus exposure and HLA in healthy donors. Whole-study findings and limits: Productive status was seen about 87% or about 30% of the time for most TCR beta V segments in an earlier analysis.

The CDR3 has 14 residues. Germline-derived CDR1 and CDR2 are MGHDK and SYGVNS. With V trimmed by 2 bases and J by 4 bases, 3 bases remained unmatched. Researchers ran the PCR with 60 Vbeta and 13 Jbeta primers. Clones were read by immunoSEQ multiplex PCR, and TCRdb kept only the in-frame ones, dropping some. The sample consists of 150,000 to 200,000 clones, roughly 70% of them appearing once. The chain recombines TRBV25-1 with TRBJ1-1; TRBD1 matches 8 bases. This clonotype originated in a girl aged 10-17 years in good health and CMV-seronegative. Material: PBMCs. The CDR3 region has the DNA TGTGCCAGCAGTGAACAGGGGGCTCCCACTGAAGCTTTCTTT. Translating it yields CASSEQGAPTEAFF.